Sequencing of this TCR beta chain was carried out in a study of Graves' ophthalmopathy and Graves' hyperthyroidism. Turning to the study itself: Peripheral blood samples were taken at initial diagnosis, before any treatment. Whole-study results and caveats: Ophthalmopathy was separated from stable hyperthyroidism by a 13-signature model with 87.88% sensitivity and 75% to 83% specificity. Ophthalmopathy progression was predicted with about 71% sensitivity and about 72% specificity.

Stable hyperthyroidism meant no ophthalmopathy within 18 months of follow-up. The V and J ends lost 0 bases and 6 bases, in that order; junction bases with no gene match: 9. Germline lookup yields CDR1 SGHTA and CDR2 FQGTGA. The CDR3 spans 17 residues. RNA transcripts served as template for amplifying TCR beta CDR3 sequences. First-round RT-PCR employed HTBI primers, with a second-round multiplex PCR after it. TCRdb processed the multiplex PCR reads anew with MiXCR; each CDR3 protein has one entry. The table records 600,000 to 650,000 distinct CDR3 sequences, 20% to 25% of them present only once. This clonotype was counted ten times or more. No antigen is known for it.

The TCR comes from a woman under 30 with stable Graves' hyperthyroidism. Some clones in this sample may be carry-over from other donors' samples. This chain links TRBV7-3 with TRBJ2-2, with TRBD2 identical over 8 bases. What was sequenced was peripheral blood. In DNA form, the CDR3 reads TGTGCCAGCAGCTTAACGGGGGGGACTAGAGGTGCCGGGGAGCTGTTTTTT. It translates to CASSLTGGTRGAGELFF.